The 26 T cell receptor beta chains below all came from one sample that was sequenced in a study of shared clonotypes between healthy human individuals (dated by TCRdb to about 2020). Library prep was done by the immunoSEQ multiplex PCR assay. The table was pulled from immuneACCESS by TCRdb, which kept in-frame rearrangements only. Such tables lose some clones; where checked, under half of the loss comes from unresolved V genes, and the rest has no known cause. This sample is represented by some 2.1 million clones; 90% to 95% of them were singletons. The ten largest clones take up 0.13% of the sample. Material for sequencing was naive CD4+ T cells sorted from blood. The cell subset or site label for this specimen denotes: CD45RA+ positively selected. All receptors derive from a young man in good health.

This clone was seen a single time. The chain combines TRBV10-3 with TRBJ1-4; 8 nucleotides align to TRBD1. CDR1 ENHRY and CDR2 SYGVKD come from the germline V gene. CDR3 size: 15 residues. With 0 bases clipped from V and 5 bases from J, the junction kept 2 bases outside the gene matches. CDR3 DNA: TGTGCCATCAGTGAGTCCAGACAGGGGAATGAAAAACTGTTTTTT. Translating it yields CAISESRQGNEKLFF.

The chain employs TRBV2 and TRBJ2-5, with D tentatively TRBD2 (6 bases). The CDR3 loop spans 12 amino acids. Trimming shortened V by 8 bases and J by 4 bases, and 11 bases separated the two germline ends. Germline V gene data show CDR1 as SNHLY and CDR2 as FYNNEI. DNA of the CDR3: TGTGCCAGCTCGGGGAGGCCAGAGACCCAGTACTTC. This translates into CASSGRPETQYF.

The chain has TRBV5-1 and TRBJ2-1, with 8 bases identical to TRBD1. V gave up 4 bases and J gave up 8 bases; unmatched junction bases: 11. The V gene's germline CDR1 is SGHRS and CDR2 YFSETQ. This CDR3 is built from 15 residues. Written as DNA, the CDR3 is TGCGCCAGCAGCCCGCAGCCCGCAGGGGGCGATGAGCAGTTCTTC. Translating it yields CASSPQPAGGDEQFF.

This chain connects TRBV5-4 to TRBJ2-3, with D hard to call. Germline loops: CDR1 SGHNT, CDR2 YYREEE (reference sequence). Trimming cost V 5 bases and J 0 bases, with 7 bases left between them. The CDR3 extends over 13 amino acids. The CDR3, as DNA: TGTGCCAGCAGTCCGGACAGCACAGATACGCAGTATTTT. Its translation is CASSPDSTDTQYF.

The count of this clone is one. At one of its ends the junction is not consistent with the germline gene, which may arise from a read error. This chain uses TRBV6-5 with TRBJ1-5; 7 bases are shared with TRBD1. The germline gives CDR1 MNHEY, CDR2 SVGAGI. The length of the CDR3 is 13 residues. This chain's CDR3 is CAGSLTGAQPQHF. The CDR3 nucleotides are TGTGCCGGCAGTCTAACAGGGGCTCAGCCCCAGCATTTT.

J is TRBJ2-7 and V is TRBV10-3; D possibly uses TRBD1 or TRBD2 (5 bases each). Per the germline V gene, CDR1 is ENHRY and CDR2 is SYGVKD. V gave up 5 bases and J gave up 4 bases, with 12 bases separating them. The CDR3 is made up of 13 amino acids. The CDR3 sequence: CAISRFEGYEQYF. The CDR3 nucleotides are TGTGCCATCAGTCGATTCGAGGGGTACGAGCAGTACTTC.

The gene calls are TRBV5-6 and TRBJ2-5, with 7 bases matching TRBD1. The length of the CDR3 is 16 residues. J gave up 0 bases and V 4 bases, and 9 bases lay outside the gene matches. Looked up from germline, CDR1 is SGHDT and CDR2 is YYEEEE. CDR3 DNA: TGTGCCAGCAGCGAGGGGACAGAAAGTTACCAAGAGACCCAGTACTTC. Its protein is CASSEGTESYQETQYF.

This clone was recorded only once. The J gene is TRBJ2-2, the V gene TRBV27; 7 nucleotides line up with TRBD1. V lost 0 bases, J lost 8 bases, and 6 bases stayed unmatched. The CDR3 totals 15 residues. CDR1 MNHEY and CDR2 SMNVEV come from the germline V gene (reference sequence). CDR3 bases: TGTGCCAGCAGTTTATCGACAGGGTATCGTGGGGAGCTGTTTTTT. Amino acid sequence: CASSLSTGYRGELFF.

The J gene is TRBJ1-5, the V gene TRBV10-3; TRBD1 matches 10 bases. After removal of 10 bases from V and 7 bases from J, the junction contained 7 bases not matched to a gene. There are 13 residues in the CDR3. Looked up from germline, CDR1 is ENHRY and CDR2 is SYGVKD. In DNA form, the CDR3 reads TGTGCCAGCCGGACAGGGGGAGACCAGCCCCAGCATTTT. Its translation: CASRTGGDQPQHF.

The chain joins TRBV10-3 to TRBJ2-7; 7 positions match TRBD1. This CDR3 comprises 14 residues. V was clipped by 6 bases and J by 0 bases; unmatched bases: 5. CDR1 and CDR2 from the germline V gene are ENHRY and SYGVKD. DNA for the CDR3: TGTGCCATCAGGTCCGGGACAGACTCCTACGAGCAGTACTTC. Protein: CAIRSGTDSYEQYF.

Concerning this clone: This may come from a read error, since a much larger clone is one base off. Other DNA sequences in this sample translate to the same CDR3. This rearrangement joins TRBV7-2 to TRBJ1-1; D gene ambiguous. V was shortened by 3 bases and J by 1 base, with 6 bases between the two germline ends. Germline values: CDR1 SGHTA, CDR2 FQGNSA. The CDR3 is made up of 13 amino acids. The CDR3 protein is CASSLAGNTEAFF. Here the CDR3 DNA reads TGTGCCAGCAGCTTGGCCGGGAACACTGAAGCTTTCTTT.

This clone appeared a single time. V is TRBV10-3 and J is TRBJ2-7, with D possibly matching TRBD2 (6 bases). The V end lost 10 bases, the J end lost 2 bases, and 15 bases lay between the germline ends. In germline, CDR1 is ENHRY, CDR2 SYGVKD. The CDR3 sequence is 13 residues long. In nucleotides, the CDR3 is TGTGCCACGACGGGACTCCAGACCTACGAGCAGTACTTC. Protein product: CATTGLQTYEQYF.

The chain carries TRBV30 and TRBJ1-1; the D is unclear. V lost 3 bases to trimming and J lost 3 bases, with 11 bases between them. The CDR3 is made up of 13 amino acids. Germline values: CDR1 GTSNPN, CDR2 SVGIG (reference sequence). The CDR3: CAWRGLADTEAFF. CDR3 DNA: TGTGCCTGGAGAGGGCTGGCGGACACTGAAGCTTTCTTT.

As concerns this clone: At the DNA level, this CDR3 is encoded by other sequences in the same sample as well. V and J are TRBV28 and TRBJ1-6; 12 bases line up with TRBD1. Germline trimming cut 4 bases from V and 7 bases from J; bases unmatched to any gene: 5. CDR3 length: 16 amino acids. From germline, CDR1 is MDHEN and CDR2 SYDVKM. As DNA, the CDR3 is TGTGCCAGCAGTTCGGGACAGGGGGCGGGAAATTCACCCCTCCACTTT. Translating gives CASSSGQGAGNSPLHF.

This chain links TRBV30 with TRBJ2-7; the D gene is possibly TRBD2 (6 bases). The V and J ends lost 1 base and 4 bases respectively, with 17 bases between them. The CDR3 spans 15 residues. From germline, CDR1 is GTSNPN and CDR2 SVGIG (reference sequence). The CDR3 loop reads CAWSAGLVQLYEQYF. CDR3 nucleotide sequence: TGTGCCTGGAGTGCGGGACTTGTTCAACTTTACGAGCAGTACTTC.

The chain joins TRBV20-1 to TRBJ2-7; D not certain. The CDR3 spans 11 residues. Germline-derived CDR1 and CDR2 are DFQATT and SNEGSKA (reference sequence). The V gene lost 5 bases and the J gene lost 2 bases, with 7 bases spanning the gap. This CDR3 reads CSAGEAYEQYF. In DNA form, the CDR3 reads TGCAGTGCTGGGGAAGCCTACGAGCAGTACTTC.

A single count supports this clone. This chain connects TRBV27 to TRBJ1-2, with D hard to call. Trimming stripped 8 bases from V and 4 bases from J, with 14 bases between. The CDR3 extends over 13 amino acids. CDR1 and CDR2 (germline): MNHEY, SMNVEV (reference sequence). The CDR3 nucleotides are TGTGCCAGCGGAGGGTTCCGGGGCTATGGCTACACCTTC. Its protein product is CASGGFRGYGYTF.

CDR3 protein: CASSPFGQGRVNEKLFF. CDR3 DNA: TGTGCCAGCTCACCATTTGGACAGGGACGGGTGAATGAAAAACTGTTTTTT. The rearrangement joins TRBV18 to TRBJ1-4, with 8 positions matching TRBD1. The CDR3 spans 17 residues. Germline V gives CDR1 KGHSH, CDR2 LQKENI. V lost 2 bases, J lost 5 bases, and 10 bases stayed unmatched.

The gene calls are TRBV27 and TRBJ2-6; TRBD2 matches 7 bases. This CDR3 is 14 amino acids long. The V segment lost 8 bases and the J segment 0 bases; nucleotides outside the gene matches: 1. The V gene's germline CDR1 is MNHEY and CDR2 SMNVEV (reference sequence). The CDR3 sequence: CASRGDSGANVLTF. CDR3 sequence (DNA): TGTGCCAGCCGGGGGGACTCTGGGGCCAACGTCCTGACTTTC.

The V and J genes are TRBV28 and TRBJ1-2, with D possibly matching TRBD1 (5 bases). Germline CDR1 MDHEN, CDR2 SYDVKM. The ends were cut back, 10 bases at V and 2 bases at J, with 14 bases in the middle. The CDR3 is 13 amino acids. The CDR3 loop is CAIQRGRNYGYTF. The CDR3 DNA reads TGTGCCATTCAAAGGGGACGGAACTATGGCTACACCTTC.

The chain recombines TRBV9 with TRBJ2-3, with TRBD1 identical over 7 bases. Germline CDR1 and CDR2: SGDLS and YYNGEE. The CDR3 runs 15 residues. Trimming cost V 4 bases and J 1 base; bases outside gene matches: 6. CDR3 in amino acids: CASSSSGTGTDTQYF. CDR3 coding DNA: TGTGCCAGCAGCTCATCCGGGACAGGCACAGATACGCAGTATTTT. The entire variable domain, with the rest obtained from reference TRBV9 and TRBJ2-3, is as follows: DSGVTQTPKHLITATGQRVTLRCSPRSGDLSVYWYQQSLDQGLQFLIQYYNGEERAKGNILERFSAQQFPDLHSELNLSSLELGDSALYFCASSSSGTGTDTQYFGPGTRLTVL.

The rearrangement joins TRBV12-5 to TRBJ2-3; 10 bases agree with TRBD2. Trimming cost V 2 bases and J 4 bases; bases outside gene matches: 3. CDR1 and CDR2 from the germline V gene are LGHNT and FRNRAP. CDR3 size: 15 residues. The CDR3 nucleotides are TGTGCTAGTGGTTTGCGGCTAGCGGGAGCAGATACGCAGTATTTT. Translation: CASGLRLAGADTQYF. The complete variable domain, with remaining parts taken from reference TRBV12-5 and TRBJ2-3, reads DARVTQTPRHKVTEMGQEVTMRCQPILGHNTVFWYRQTMMQGLELLAYFRNRAPLDDSGMPKDRFSAEMPDATLATLKIQPSEPRDSAVYFCASGLRLAGADTQYFGPGTRLTVL.

This chain joins TRBV2 and TRBJ1-1; D uncertain. Per the germline V gene, CDR1 is SNHLY and CDR2 is FYNNEI. V was shortened by 5 bases and J by 1 base, with 8 bases between the two germline ends. This CDR3 contains 13 residues. The CDR3 DNA is TGTGCCAGCAGTATCCACCGGAACACTGAAGCTTTCTTT. Translation gives CASSIHRNTEAFF.

The V call is TRBV6-5, the J call TRBJ2-7; a weak D match, TRBD1 (6 bases). The CDR3 covers 15 residues. Germline V gives CDR1 MNHEY, CDR2 SVGAGI. V gave up 0 bases and J gave up 3 bases, with 12 bases separating them. This CDR3 is CASSYSLQGNYEQYF. Here the CDR3 DNA reads TGTGCCAGCAGTTACTCCTTACAGGGAAACTACGAGCAGTACTTC.

DNA of the CDR3: TGTGCCAGCACAGGGCGGACTGAAGCTTTCTTT. It is translated as CASTGRTEAFF. The chain links TRBV10-3 to TRBJ1-1, with D possibly matching TRBD1 (6 bases). The CDR3 length is 11 residues. V lost 10 bases, J lost 5 bases, and 11 bases lay in between. Germline CDR1 and CDR2: ENHRY and SYGVKD.

The chain uses TRBV6-1 and TRBJ2-7; D possibly corresponds to TRBD1 (5 bases). Trimming took off 11 bases at V and 3 bases at J, with 14 bases between the two ends. The CDR3 consists of 12 residues. Per germline, CDR1 MNHNS and CDR2 SASEGT. As DNA, the CDR3 is TGTGCCGCAAAGGGGCCCCTCTACGAGCAGTACTTC. Translating gives CAAKGPLYEQYF.